These 10 T cell receptor beta chains share one sample of origin, sequenced in a study of cytomegalovirus exposure and HLA in healthy donors. Researchers ran the PCR with 60 Vbeta and 13 Jbeta primers. Profiled with immunoSEQ multiplex PCR; TCRdb holds only in-frame clones, not every one. Among about 120,000 clones listed, less than 80% were seen once. Sequenced input: PBMCs. Receptor source: a man aged 25-40 years in good health and CMV-seronegative.

This clone is a singleton in its sample. This chain joins TRBV7-3 and TRBJ2-1; D is possibly TRBD2 (5 bases). Germline assignment: CDR1 SGHTA and CDR2 FQGTGA. V dropped 1 base and J dropped 0 bases, with 10 bases sitting between them. This CDR3 region has 16 residues. The CDR3 protein is CASSLSSGSSYNEQFF. The DNA for the CDR3 is TGTGCCAGCAGCTTAAGTTCGGGAAGCTCCTACAATGAGCAGTTCTTC.

J is TRBJ2-1 and V is TRBV7-3; 11 nucleotides agree with TRBD2. Losses at the gene ends were 5 bases for V and 4 bases for J; bases not matched to a gene: 10. CDR3 length equals 17 residues. From germline, CDR1 is SGHTA and CDR2 FQGTGA. CDR3 coding DNA: TGTGCCAGCAGCCCCGTTGGAGGGACTAGCGGTTACAATGAGCAGTTCTTC. This encodes CASSPVGGTSGYNEQFF.

This rearrangement joins TRBV7-2 to TRBJ2-1; 12 bases are a match to TRBD2. The trim removed 1 base at V and 6 bases at J, leaving 4 bases unmatched. Germline V CDR1 and CDR2: SGHTA, FQGNSA. The CDR3 consists of 16 residues. The CDR3 sequence is CASSLEGLAGANEQFF. The CDR3 DNA follows: TGTGCCAGCAGCTTAGAGGGACTAGCGGGCGCCAATGAGCAGTTCTTC.

This clone was counted a few times. The chain couples TRBV30 to TRBJ2-7, with D possibly TRBD1 on 6 matching bases. The CDR3 extends over 14 amino acids. Between the trimmed V and J ends, which lost 0 bases and 4 bases, there was a span of 13 bases. CDR1 and CDR2 (germline): GTSNPN, SVGIG (reference sequence). CDR3: CAWSVRGSRYEQYF. CDR3 sequence (DNA): TGTGCCTGGAGTGTAAGGGGGTCTCGGTACGAGCAGTACTTC.

The chain combines TRBV2 with TRBJ1-1; D unresolved. CDR1 is SNHLY, CDR2 FYNNEI, per germline. Trimming cost V 4 bases and J 4 bases, with 10 bases left between them. The CDR3 covers 13 residues. The CDR3 DNA is TGTGCCAGCAGTGTCGGCGGGAGCACTGAAGCTTTCTTT. Its translation is CASSVGGSTEAFF.

The chain recombines TRBV5-1 with TRBJ2-7; 9 nucleotides align to TRBD1. This CDR3 has 15 amino acids. CDR1 is SGHRS and CDR2 is YFSETQ in the germline V gene. The junction had 7 bases not matched to a gene; V was cut back by 4 bases and J by 2 bases. The CDR3 region is CASSRTGGLPYEQYF. As DNA, the CDR3 is TGCGCCAGCAGCCGAACAGGGGGCCTACCCTACGAGCAGTACTTC.

The chain carries TRBV27 and TRBJ2-7; a weak D match, TRBD2 (6 bases). This CDR3 spans 13 amino acids. Trimming stripped 0 bases from V and 3 bases from J, with 6 bases between. CDR1 and CDR2 from the germline V gene are MNHEY and SMNVEV (reference sequence). In DNA form, the CDR3 reads TGTGCCAGCAGTTTATCGCGGGGCTACGAGCAGTACTTC. Translated: CASSLSRGYEQYF.

V gene TRBV5-1 combines with J gene TRBJ1-2; the D gene is possibly TRBD1 (5 bases). V was cut by 0 bases and J by 6 bases, with 12 bases left in between. The CDR3 length is 14 residues. In germline, CDR1 is SGHRS, CDR2 YFSETQ. DNA of the CDR3: TGCGCCAGCAGCTTGGGGTCGACAGAAAATGGCTACACCTTC. Amino acid sequence: CASSLGSTENGYTF.

This sequence joins TRBV7-2 and TRBJ1-6; the D gene is possibly TRBD1 (5 bases). Germline CDR1 reads SGHTA; CDR2 reads FQGNSA. The CDR3 runs 16 residues. The V and J ends lost 5 bases and 4 bases respectively, with 15 bases between them. CDR3 amino acids: CASSPGLLAYNSPLHF. In DNA form, the CDR3 reads TGTGCCAGCAGCCCGGGACTCCTAGCTTATAATTCACCCCTCCACTTT. Drawing the rest from reference TRBV7-2 and TRBJ1-6, the complete variable domain is GAGVSQSPSNKVTEKGKDVELRCDPISGHTALYWYRQSLGQGLEFLIYFQGNSAPDKSGLPSDRFSAERTGGSVSTLTIQRTQQEDSAVYLCASSPGLLAYNSPLHFGNGTRLTVT.

V gene TRBV28 combines with J gene TRBJ2-2, with 9 bases that match TRBD1. Trimming took 6 bases from V and 5 from J; bases not matched to a gene: 4. The germline gives CDR1 MDHEN, CDR2 SYDVKM. The CDR3 loop spans 14 amino acids. CDR3 sequence (DNA): TGTGCCAGCAGCCCGGGACAGGGAACCGGGGAGCTGTTTTTT. Its protein is CASSPGQGTGELFF. The complete variable domain, with remaining parts taken from reference TRBV28 and TRBJ2-2, reads DVKVTQSSRYLVKRTGEKVFLECVQDMDHENMFWYRQDPGLGLRLIYFSYDVKMKEKGDIPEGYSVSREKKERFSLILESASTNQTSMYLCASSPGQGTGELFFGEGSRLTVL.